A single T cell receptor beta chain is shown here with its context. The V gene's germline CDR1 is LNHDA and CDR2 SQIVND (reference sequence). V dropped 10 bases and J dropped 5; count of bases not matched to a gene: 4. The CDR3 contains 12 residues. Specified time point: persistent/refractory GD, antithyroid drugs over 5 years with positive TRAb. PBMC RNA was the source of the TCR library. This record belongs to a study of regulatory T cells in long-lasting Graves disease. In building TCR beta libraries, iRepertoire HTBI primers were used together with Arm-PCR of CDR3 regions. Using its own MiXCR run on the multiplex PCR reads, TCRdb lists one record per CDR3 protein. The top ten hold about two fifths of the sample, which has 650,000 to 850,000 distinct CDR3 sequences, approximately 29% seen once.

V gene TRBV19 combines with J gene TRBJ1-2; the match to TRBD1 covers 10 bases. This material consisted of peripheral blood mononuclear cells (PBMCs), taken when the disease was refractory, from a patient treated with antithyroid drugs. The sequence derives from a female donor with Graves disease. CDR3 sequence reads: CANWGQGYGYTF. Here the CDR3 DNA reads TGTGCCAATTGGGGACAGGGGTATGGCTACACCTTC.